These 18 T cell receptor beta chains were sequenced from one sample in a study of T cell repertoires in aging, cancer and after chemotherapy. Amplification of TCR beta used genomic DNA extracted from peripheral blood. A mixed TRB-A/B primer pool amplified rearranged TRB by multiplex touch-down PCR. TCRdb called the multiplex PCR reads again in MiXCR, with one record for every CDR3 protein. The repertoire includes around 950 distinct CDR3 sequences, roughly 25% of them detected once, and roughly 45% sits in the top ten. Input material: blood. These receptors were taken from a human donor with a blood cancer.

In its sample, this clonotype is medium-sized. V is TRBV5-4 and J is TRBJ2-5, with 9 positions matching TRBD2. Losses at the gene ends were 4 bases for V and 5 bases for J; bases not matched to a gene: 6. CDR1 and CDR2 (germline): SGHNT, YYREEE (reference sequence). This CDR3 is 14 amino acids long. The CDR3 DNA follows: TGTGCCAGCAGCGACGGACTAGCGCAGGAGACCCAGTACTTC. Its translation is CASSDGLAQETQYF.

This clonotype is judged medium-sized. The rearrangement uses TRBV18 and TRBJ2-1; 7 bases map to TRBD2. Germline-derived CDR1 and CDR2 are KGHSH and LQKENI. Trimming removed 2 bases from V and 3 bases from J; junction bases left unmatched: 13. The CDR3 consists of 18 residues. CDR3 residues: CASSPGVRAGEVYNEQFF. The CDR3 DNA sequence: TGTGCCAGCTCACCAGGCGTCAGGGCGGGAGAAGTCTACAATGAGCAGTTCTTC.

The J gene is TRBJ2-3, the V gene TRBV27; no clear D. The ends were cut back, 4 bases at V and 0 bases at J, with 17 bases in the middle. Germline CDR1 MNHEY, CDR2 SMNVEV (reference sequence). The CDR3 is 17 amino acids. DNA of the CDR3: TGTGCCAGCAGTTCGGAATACGAGCGACGGAGCACAGATACGCAGTATTTT. This translates into CASSSEYERRSTDTQYF.

This clonotype was detected only a few times. The chain has TRBV6-2 or TRBV6-3 and TRBJ1-3; D perhaps matches TRBD1 (6 bases). V was cut by 2 bases and J by 0 bases, with 11 bases left in between. Germline V lookup: CDR1 MNHEY, CDR2 SVGEGT. The CDR3 is 16 amino acids. The CDR3 reads CASSYPGQLSGNTIYF. CDR3 nucleotides: TGTGCCAGCAGTTACCCAGGACAGCTCTCTGGAAACACCATATATTTT.

Regarding this clonotype: Compared with germline, one end of the junction differs, possibly owing to a read error. This sequence joins TRBV18 and TRBJ1-4; D unclear. CDR1 and CDR2 (germline): KGHSH, LQKENI. The CDR3 consists of 13 residues. This CDR3 is CAGSSGVDEKLFF. The CDR3 DNA is TGTGCCGGCTCGAGTGGGGTTGACGAAAAACTGTTTTTT.

The V and J genes are TRBV6-5 and TRBJ2-2; D is unclear. The CDR3 length is 14 residues. CDR1 is MNHEY, CDR2 SVGAGI, per germline. Trimming took 4 bases from V and 6 from J, leaving 12 bases between them. The CDR3 nucleotides read TGTGCCAGCAGTTTATCTTCAGCATCCGGGGAGCTGTTTTTT. Translation gives CASSLSSASGELFF.

This clonotype is large. The chain combines TRBV11-3 with TRBJ2-1; 10 bases are a match to TRBD2. The CDR3 totals 15 residues. V trimming: 3 bases; J trimming: 2 bases; junction bases outside the gene matches: 1. Germline assignment: CDR1 SGHNT and CDR2 YENEEA. In nucleotides, the CDR3 is TGTGCCAGCAGCTTTAGCGGGGGGACCTACAATGAGCAGTTCTTC. Protein sequence: CASSFSGGTYNEQFF.

This clonotype is judged medium-sized. V gene TRBV29-1 combines with J gene TRBJ1-1; TRBD1 agrees at 8 bases. The V gene end was trimmed by 4 bases and the J gene end by 4 bases; junction bases not matched to a gene: 8. This CDR3 has 14 residues. Germline assignment: CDR1 SQVTM and CDR2 ANQGSEA. The CDR3 loop reads CSVAPTGVGTEAFF. CDR3 coding DNA: TGCAGCGTTGCCCCGACAGGGGTCGGCACTGAAGCTTTCTTT.

In this sample, this clonotype is medium-sized. J is TRBJ2-3 and V is TRBV24-1, with D perhaps TRBD2 (6 bases). CDR3 length: 17 amino acids. Trimming stripped 2 bases from V and 5 bases from J, with 19 bases between. Looked up from germline, CDR1 is KGHDR and CDR2 is SFDVKD. In DNA, the CDR3 is TGTGCCACCAGTGATTCAGTCTGGCGGGATGGAGTAGATACGCAGTATTTT. It specifies CATSDSVWRDGVDTQYF.

This clonotype appeared a few times. The rearrangement joins TRBV19 to TRBJ1-2, with 12 bases aligning to TRBD1. Per the germline V gene, CDR1 is LNHDA and CDR2 is SQIVND (reference sequence). The CDR3 has 17 amino acids. Germline trimming cut 5 bases from V and 4 bases from J; bases unmatched to any gene: 11. The CDR3 protein is CASSHLGGGQGAYGYTF. For the CDR3, the DNA is TGTGCCAGTAGTCACCTGGGGGGGGGACAGGGGGCCTATGGCTACACCTTC.

This clonotype is large in the sample. J is TRBJ2-3 and V is TRBV29-1, with 12 bases matching TRBD2. With 4 bases clipped from V and 2 bases from J, the junction kept 7 bases outside the gene matches. CDR1 and CDR2 from the germline V gene are SQVTM and ANQGSEA. The length of the CDR3 is 16 residues. The CDR3 DNA reads TGCAGCGTTGGGCAGACTAGCGGGAGTTTCACAGATACGCAGTATTTT. Its translation: CSVGQTSGSFTDTQYF.

In this sample, this clonotype turned up a few times. V usage is TRBV6-1 and J usage is TRBJ1-5; a possible D gene is TRBD1 (5 bases). The CDR3 loop spans 15 amino acids. Germline V gene lookup returns CDR1 MNHNS and CDR2 SASEGT. V was clipped by 7 bases and J by 2 bases, with 15 bases between them. This chain's CDR3 is CASTLGGGGNQPQHF. The CDR3 nucleotides are TGTGCCAGCACCCTGGGAGGAGGGGGCAATCAGCCCCAGCATTTT.

This clonotype ranks as medium-sized. The CDR3 is CASSPVRQGGETQYF. CDR3 nucleotides: TGTGCCAGCAGCCCGGTCCGACAGGGAGGAGAGACCCAGTACTTC. V gene TRBV12-3 or TRBV12-4 combines with J gene TRBJ2-5; D may be TRBD1 (7 bases). CDR3 length: 15 residues. V lost 6 bases and J 4 bases, leaving 18 bases between the germline ends.

This clonotype counts as medium-sized. The rearrangement uses TRBV7-9 and TRBJ2-3, with TRBD1 as a possible D gene (5 bases). The CDR3 length is 15 residues. Germline loops: CDR1 SEHNR, CDR2 FQNEAQ (reference sequence). V lost 5 bases and J 3 bases, leaving 15 bases between the germline ends. CDR3 bases: TGTGCCAGCAGCCCACGGACACGACGAACAGATACGCAGTATTTT. This translates into CASSPRTRRTDTQYF.

Within the sample, this clonotype is large. This sequence joins TRBV29-1 and TRBJ2-5; 10 positions match TRBD2. This CDR3 region has 16 residues. J gave up 5 bases and V 1 base, and 10 bases lay outside the gene matches. In germline, CDR1 is SQVTM, CDR2 ANQGSEA. Here the CDR3 DNA reads TGCAGCGTTGAAGGGTTGCAAGCGGGAGGGCGGGAGACCCAGTACTTC. It translates to CSVEGLQAGGRETQYF.

A few counts support this clonotype. CDR3 in DNA: TGTGCCAGCTCACTCCTAAAAAACGGGGGCCGGGACACTGAAGCTTTCTTT. Amino acid sequence: CASSLLKNGGRDTEAFF. This chain uses TRBV18 with TRBJ1-1; D may be TRBD1 (6 bases). The CDR3 covers 17 residues. Trimming shortened V by 4 bases and J by 3 bases, and 21 bases separated the two germline ends. Per germline, CDR1 KGHSH and CDR2 LQKENI.

V and J are TRBV27 and TRBJ2-2, with 10 bases that match TRBD2. Germline V gene sequence: CDR1 MNHEY, CDR2 SMNVEV (reference sequence). The CDR3 runs to 18 residues. J lost 3 bases, V lost 6 bases, and 13 bases had no gene match. In DNA, the CDR3 is TGTGCCAGCAGCCCTTTTCTAGCGGGAGCGGTGGACACCGGGGAGCTGTTTTTT. It specifies CASSPFLAGAVDTGELFF.

This clonotype is labeled as large. The chain joins TRBV5-4 to TRBJ2-2; 14 bases are shared with TRBD2. This CDR3 comprises 18 residues. V lost 5 bases to trimming and J lost 3 bases; unmatched junction nucleotides: 9. The germline gives CDR1 SGHNT, CDR2 YYREEE (reference sequence). CDR3 amino acids: CASSPGLAGADYTGELFF. DNA for the CDR3: TGTGCCAGCAGTCCGGGACTAGCGGGAGCCGACTACACCGGGGAGCTGTTTTTT. The variable domain in full, completed from reference TRBV5-4 and TRBJ2-2, reads ETGVTQSPTHLIKTRGQQVTLRCSSQSGHNTVSWYQQALGQGPQFIFQYYREEENGRGNFPPRFSGLQFPNYSSELNVNALELDDSALYLCASSPGLAGADYTGELFFGEGSRLTVL.